Presented here are 29 T cell receptor beta chains from one specimen sequenced in a study of molecular identifiers for immune sequencing clone quantification. TCRdb independently ran MiXCR on the PCR reads; one entry per CDR3 protein. The table records tens of thousands of distinct CDR3 sequences, over 20% of them present only once. The specimen sequenced was naive CD8+ T cells from blood, with Jurkat cell RNA spiked in. As for subset: FACS-sorted CD8+CD4-CCR7+CD45RA+ naive T cells. The receptors were sampled from a human donor in good health. Some libraries in this study had Jurkat cell RNA spiked in.

For this clonotype: A much larger clone differs by one base, so this may be a read error. The CDR3: CASSLRALDLPYERYF. The CDR3 coding sequence is TGTGCCAGCAGTCTCAGAGCCCTGGATCTACCCTACGAGCGGTACTTC. The rearrangement joins TRBV6-2 or TRBV6-3 to TRBJ2-7, with D unclear. Germline CDR1 reads MNHEY; CDR2 reads SVGEGT. This CDR3 is 16 amino acids long.

The rearrangement uses TRBV7-9 and TRBJ2-7; D is unclear. The CDR3 covers 14 residues. V was pared by 4 bases and J by 5 bases, with 15 bases between. CDR1 and CDR2 from the germline V gene are SEHNR and FQNEAQ (reference sequence). CDR3 protein: CASSSTTGPNEQYF. CDR3 coding DNA: TGTGCCAGCAGCTCCACGACTGGCCCTAACGAGCAGTACTTC.

The rearrangement uses TRBV9 and TRBJ2-2; 14 bases are shared with TRBD2. Germline loops: CDR1 SGDLS, CDR2 YYNGEE. The CDR3 is made up of 16 amino acids. V trimming: 7 bases; J trimming: 4 bases; junction bases outside the gene matches: 6. CDR3 loop: CASGLGLAGATGELFF. The CDR3 nucleotides read TGTGCCAGCGGCCTGGGACTAGCGGGAGCCACCGGGGAGCTGTTTTTT.

This clonotype occurred once. This sequence may be a read error, since a much larger clone differs from it by one base. The chain uses TRBV7-9 and TRBJ1-1; D unclear. The CDR3 runs 16 residues. Trimming stripped 5 bases from V and 10 bases from J, with 26 bases between. Germline V gene data show CDR1 as SEHNR and CDR2 as FQNEAQ (reference sequence). CDR3 bases: TGTGCCAGCAGCCCGACCATGGATCAGTGCGTATTTGGAGCTTTCTTT. Translation: CASSPTMDQCVFGAFF.

This clonotype was seen more than once but under ten times. The chain couples TRBV10-3 to TRBJ1-6, with D perhaps TRBD1 (5 bases). This CDR3 contains 14 residues. V was pared by 2 bases and J by 8 bases, with 10 bases between. Germline CDR1 reads ENHRY; CDR2 reads SYGVKD. CDR3 nucleotides: TGTGCCATCAGTGAGACCGACAGAGATTCACCCCTCCACTTT. Translated: CAISETDRDSPLHF.

This clonotype was seen a few times. Possible read error: a much larger clone is one base away. The chain couples TRBV7-9 to TRBJ2-1; 9 nucleotides match TRBD2. Germline V gives CDR1 SEHNR, CDR2 FQNEAQ (reference sequence). This CDR3 is 15 amino acids long. The V segment lost 4 bases and the J segment 4 bases; nucleotides outside the gene matches: 5. The CDR3 DNA reads TGTGCCAGCAGCTCTGCGGGGGGGTGTTACAATGAGCAGTTCTTC. This codes for CASSSAGGCYNEQFF.

This clonotype has at least ten counts. The DNA of the CDR3 is TGTGCCAGCACGCCCCGGGGCTCCTACGAGCAGTACTTC. Amino acids: CASTPRGSYEQYF. The rearrangement links TRBV7-9 to TRBJ2-7; D might be TRBD2 (5 bases). With 7 bases removed from V and 0 bases from J, the gap between germline ends came to 10 bases. The CDR3 covers 13 residues. Looked up from germline, CDR1 is SEHNR and CDR2 is FQNEAQ (reference sequence).

Remarks on this clonotype: A much larger clone is a single base away; this may be a read error. CDR3 DNA sequence: TGTGCCGGCAGTCCGCCTACAGGCGGCCAAGAGACCCAGTACTTC. Translating it yields CAGSPPTGGQETQYF. This chain connects TRBV12-3 or TRBV12-4 to TRBJ2-5; D might be TRBD1 (5 bases). The CDR3 is made up of 15 amino acids.

This chain links TRBV19 with TRBJ2-5; 9 positions match TRBD2. This CDR3 spans 13 amino acids. Germline-derived CDR1 and CDR2 are LNHDA and SQIVND (reference sequence). The V segment lost 9 bases and the J segment 7 bases; nucleotides outside the gene matches: 9. Here the CDR3 reads CASQAGGGATQYF. The CDR3 DNA is TGTGCCAGCCAAGCGGGAGGCGGAGCGACCCAGTACTTC.

This clonotype was observed a handful of times. The chain recombines TRBV30 with TRBJ2-2; the match to TRBD1 covers 7 bases. Germline assignment: CDR1 GTSNPN and CDR2 SVGIG (reference sequence). The CDR3 totals 15 residues. The ends lost 3 bases at V and 2 bases at J; junction bases unmatched: 6. In DNA form, the CDR3 reads TGTGCCTGGAGGCCGGGACAGCAAAACACCGGGGAGCTGTTTTTT. This encodes CAWRPGQQNTGELFF.

This CDR3 is CASSLTMGPENTEAFF. CDR3 DNA sequence: TGTGCCAGCAGCTTAACGATGGGGCCGGAGAACACTGAAGCTTTCTTT. This rearrangement joins TRBV7-6 to TRBJ1-1; D may be TRBD1 (5 bases). The ends were cut back, 2 bases at V and 1 base at J, with 14 bases in the middle. The germline CDR1 and CDR2 sequences are SGHVS and FNYEAQ. The CDR3 totals 16 residues.

This clonotype occurred many times. V and J are TRBV4-3 and TRBJ2-7, with D possibly being TRBD1 (6 bases). The CDR3 has 13 amino acids. Trimming took off 8 bases at V and 0 bases at J, with 11 bases between the two ends. CDR1 is LGHNA, CDR2 YSLEER, per germline. CDR3: CASAEDSSYEQYF. Here the CDR3 DNA reads TGCGCCAGCGCGGAGGACAGCTCCTACGAGCAGTACTTC.

This clonotype was detected a few times. The chain employs TRBV6-5 and TRBJ2-5; 11 nucleotides line up with TRBD1. The V gene end was trimmed by 2 bases and the J gene end by 5 bases; junction bases not matched to a gene: 1. Germline-derived CDR1 and CDR2 are MNHEY and SVGAGI. The CDR3 runs to 14 residues. CDR3 nucleotide sequence: TGTGCCAGCAGTTACCGGGACAGGGGGGAGACCCAGTACTTC. Translation: CASSYRDRGETQYF.

This clonotype appeared many times. Written as DNA, the CDR3 is TGTGCCTGGACTAGCCCGGAGGATGAGCAGTTCTTC. It encodes CAWTSPEDEQFF. The rearrangement joins TRBV30 to TRBJ2-1; a weak D match, TRBD2 (5 bases). The CDR3 runs to 12 residues. Trimming stripped 4 bases from V and 8 bases from J, with 12 bases between. Germline V gene data show CDR1 as GTSNPN and CDR2 as SVGIG (reference sequence).

This rearrangement joins TRBV27 to TRBJ2-7; D unresolved. CDR3 length: 14 residues. V lost 2 bases and J 2 bases, leaving 10 bases between the germline ends. CDR1 and CDR2 from the germline V gene are MNHEY and SMNVEV (reference sequence). The CDR3 nucleotides read TGTGCCAGCAGTTTACACCTAACAGCCTACGAGCAGTACTTC. The encoded protein is CASSLHLTAYEQYF.

This clonotype was recorded many times. This chain joins TRBV6-5 and TRBJ2-7; no definite D call. Deletions cut 0 bases from V and 7 bases from J, with 4 bases between. This CDR3 region has 11 residues. Germline CDR1 MNHEY, CDR2 SVGAGI. The CDR3: CASSYSGEQYF. The CDR3 DNA follows: TGTGCCAGCAGTTACTCAGGGGAGCAGTACTTC.

The J gene is TRBJ1-5, the V gene TRBV10-2; D remains unclear. V lost 1 base, J lost 6 bases, and 7 bases lay in between. Looked up from germline, CDR1 is WSHSY and CDR2 is SAAADI. The CDR3 totals 13 residues. The CDR3 DNA reads TGCGCCAGCAGTGAGTGGAGGACTCAGCCCCAGCATTTT. Amino acids: CASSEWRTQPQHF.

Of note for this clonotype: One end of the junction fails to match germline, which may point to a read error. J is TRBJ1-2 and V is TRBV11-2; D remains unclear. CDR1 and CDR2 from the germline V gene are SGHAT and FQNNGV. The CDR3 extends over 12 amino acids. This CDR3 is CASSPPGRGCTF. The CDR3 nucleotides are TGTGCCAGCAGCCCGCCAGGACGTGGCTGCACCTTC.

This clonotype was picked up a small number of times. V and J are TRBV6-5 and TRBJ2-7; TRBD2 agrees at 8 bases. The CDR3 has 15 amino acids. CDR1 and CDR2 (germline): MNHEY, SVGAGI. With 6 bases clipped from V and 0 bases from J, the junction kept 7 bases outside the gene matches. The CDR3 region is CASSEAGASSYEQYF. The DNA for the CDR3 is TGTGCCAGCAGCGAAGCGGGGGCTAGCTCCTACGAGCAGTACTTC.

As to this clonotype: This may be a read error, as it is one base from a much larger clone. The J gene is TRBJ1-1, the V gene TRBV4-1; D unresolved. Germline assignment: CDR1 MGHRA and CDR2 YSYEKL. The CDR3 runs to 13 residues. The CDR3: CASSQEAGSEALF. As DNA, the CDR3 is TGCGCCAGCAGCCAAGAAGCTGGCAGTGAAGCTCTCTTT.

This clonotype was detected many times. The V gene is TRBV7-6, the J gene TRBJ2-4; 15 nucleotides align to TRBD2. Trimming at V came to 5 bases and at J to 0 bases, leaving 5 bases not matched to a gene. There are 18 residues in the CDR3. Germline V lookup: CDR1 SGHVS, CDR2 FNYEAQ. The CDR3 bases are TGTGCCAGCAGCAAGGGACTAGCGGGGGGCTTAGCCAAAAACATTCAGTACTTC. It yields the protein CASSKGLAGGLAKNIQYF.

On this clonotype: Given a much more abundant clone one base away, this may be a read error. The J gene is TRBJ2-7, the V gene TRBV9; D is possibly TRBD1 (6 bases). Germline loops: CDR1 SGDLS, CDR2 YYNGEE. The CDR3 consists of 14 residues. The CDR3 spells CASSVGQSSYGQYF. The CDR3 DNA is TGTGCCAGCAGCGTCGGACAGAGCTCCTACGGGCAGTACTTC.

At least ten counts were recorded for this clonotype. The V and J genes are TRBV4-3 and TRBJ2-7, with a weak D call TRBD1 (6 bases). Between the trimmed V and J ends, which lost 1 base and 0 bases, there was a span of 10 bases. CDR3 length equals 15 residues. Germline V lookup: CDR1 LGHNA, CDR2 YSLEER. The CDR3 nucleotides are TGCGCCAGCAGCCAAGGCAGGGGCGGCTCCTACGAGCAGTACTTC. This gives the protein CASSQGRGGSYEQYF.

This clonotype was recorded at least ten times. The chain is built from TRBV20-1 and TRBJ2-2, with D possibly TRBD1 on 6 matching bases. Trimming left V 0 bases short and J 5 bases short, with 10 bases between. The length of the CDR3 is 14 residues. Germline V lookup: CDR1 DFQATT, CDR2 SNEGSKA (reference sequence). The CDR3 spells CSARDRQETGELFF. In nucleotides, the CDR3 is TGCAGTGCTAGAGATCGACAGGAGACCGGGGAGCTGTTTTTT.

This clonotype has at least ten counts. V usage is TRBV30 and J usage is TRBJ1-1; D not certain. Germline V gives CDR1 GTSNPN, CDR2 SVGIG (reference sequence). With 4 bases removed from V and 6 bases from J, the gap between germline ends came to 9 bases. The CDR3 covers 11 residues. CDR3 loop: CAWKVVAEAFF. CDR3 in DNA: TGTGCCTGGAAGGTTGTAGCTGAAGCTTTCTTT.

This clonotype was counted at least ten times. The chain joins TRBV27 to TRBJ1-5; possibly TRBD1 for D (5 bases). Trimming removed 5 bases at V and 4 bases at J, with 9 bases between. The CDR3 totals 13 residues. Looked up from germline, CDR1 is MNHEY and CDR2 is SMNVEV (reference sequence). In DNA form, the CDR3 reads TGTGCCAGCAGTCAAGGGGAGAATCAGCCCCAGCATTTT. Its translation: CASSQGENQPQHF.

The rearrangement uses TRBV12-3 or TRBV12-4 and TRBJ1-5; D uncertain. Trimming left V 0 bases short and J 5 bases short, with 14 bases between. The CDR3 spans 16 residues. CDR3 coding DNA: TGTGCCAGCAGTTTAGCGCTGATGGGCGACTATCAGCCCCAGCATTTT. Translating it yields CASSLALMGDYQPQHF.

This clonotype was recorded many times. The chain recombines TRBV20-1 with TRBJ2-7; possible D gene TRBD2, 6 bases. Trimming left V 1 base short and J 3 bases short, with 10 bases between. Germline values: CDR1 DFQATT, CDR2 SNEGSKA (reference sequence). The CDR3 is 13 residues long. CDR3: CSARGSSVYEQYF. The DNA for the CDR3 is TGCAGTGCTAGAGGGTCTAGCGTCTACGAGCAGTACTTC.

Turning to this clonotype: Possible read error: a much larger clone is one base away. The rearrangement links TRBV11-2 to TRBJ2-1; a possible D gene is TRBD2 (6 bases). The CDR3 has 13 residues. The V gene's germline CDR1 is SGHAT and CDR2 FQNNGV. CDR3 nucleotide sequence: TGTGCCGGCAGCCTAGGACTATACAATGAGCAGTTCTTC. This gives the protein CAGSLGLYNEQFF. The entire variable domain, with the rest obtained from reference TRBV11-2 and TRBJ2-1, is as follows: EAGVAQSPRYKIIEKRQSVAFWCNPISGHATLYWYQQILGQGPKLLIQFQNNGVVDDSQLPKDRFSAERLKGVDSTLKIQPAKLEDSAVYLCAGSLGLYNEQFFGPGTRLTVL.